This T cell receptor beta chain derives from a study of T cells in Graves' hyperthyroidism and ophthalmopathy. Study-level information: Peripheral blood was taken when the disease was first diagnosed, before any treatment began.

Germline values: CDR1 SNHLY, CDR2 FYNNEI. V was shortened by 1 base and J by 7 bases, with 13 bases between the two germline ends. The CDR3 covers 14 residues. From RNA transcripts, TCR beta CDR3 regions were amplified. The HTBI primer set was used in a first-round RT-PCR of the TCR CDR3. TCRdb redid the calling of the multiplex PCR reads with MiXCR, one entry per CDR3 protein. In the table there are over 450,000 distinct CDR3 sequences, approximately 14% of which are singletons. Across 18 months, stable Graves' hyperthyroidism was marked by no progression to ophthalmopathy. This clonotype was observed at least ten times.

The chain is built from TRBV2 and TRBJ1-2; D is undetermined. Specimen: blood. The receptor was derived from a woman under 30 with Graves' hyperthyroidism. The chain's CDR3 is CASSEGGRVGGYTF. In DNA, the CDR3 is TGTGCCAGCAGTGAAGGGGGTCGGGTTGGTGGCTACACCTTC. The entire variable domain, with the rest obtained from reference TRBV2 and TRBJ1-2, is as follows: EPEVTQTPSHQVTQMGQEVILRCVPISNHLYFYWYRQILGQKVEFLVSFYNNEISEKSEIFDDQFSVERPDGSNFTLKIRSTKLEDSAMYFCASSEGGRVGGYTFGSGTRLTVV.